This T cell receptor (beta chain) was profiled in a study of blood T cell repertoires in COVID-19. Study in general: Samples representing acute and convalescent COVID-19 were sourced from the United States, Italy and Spain. PBMCs, B-cell-depleted T cells, or T cells provided the cDNA or gDNA that made up the material.

In the authors' workflow: Estimation of nucleated cell counts was performed using reference gene primer amplification. Some clones are missing from TCRdb's copy, which holds only in-frame ones; the method was immunoSEQ multiplex PCR. From that table come the V and J calls and clone size; the DNA was used to work out D and trimming. The sample lists about 160,000 clones; approximately 80% were seen once. The CDR3 length is 17 residues. Trimming cost V 4 bases and J 3 bases; bases outside gene matches: 13. The V gene's germline CDR1 is SGHRS and CDR2 YFSETQ. The sequence came from a woman of 80 years or more with active or convalescent COVID-19. The source material was peripheral blood. The chain couples TRBV5-1 to TRBJ1-2; 9 bases are shared with TRBD1. This chain's CDR3 is CASSGGTGLSVDYGYTF. The DNA for the CDR3 is TGCGCCAGCAGCGGGGGGACAGGGCTTTCTGTTGACTATGGCTACACCTTC.